These 8 T cell receptor beta chains were sequenced from one sample in a study of a mutant IDH1 vaccine in newly diagnosed glioma. Libraries were prepared by immunoSEQ multiplex PCR; TCRdb keeps only in-frame clonotypes and omits some of them. The data hold around 40,000 clones, with roughly 82% observed a single time. Documented time point: week 47, end of study. One vaccine dose held 300 ug of mutant IDH1 20-mer peptide and came with topical imiquimod. These receptors' antigens are unknown. The source material was PBMCs, sampled from a glioma patient whose treatment included an IDH1 peptide vaccine. The receptors were sampled from a young man with glioma. Some clones in this sample may be carry-over from other donors' samples.

The chain carries TRBV6-5 and TRBJ2-1, with unresolved D. Germline V gives CDR1 MNHEY, CDR2 SVGAGI. Trimming took 5 bases from V and 4 from J, leaving 9 bases between them. The CDR3 is made up of 13 amino acids. DNA of the CDR3: TGTGCCAGCAGTGTCCGACGGTACAATGAGCAGTTCTTC. It encodes CASSVRRYNEQFF.

The chain combines TRBV10-3 with TRBJ1-1; 7 nucleotides match TRBD1. After removal of 0 bases from V and 4 bases from J, the junction contained 5 bases not matched to a gene. There are 15 residues in the CDR3. Germline V lookup: CDR1 ENHRY, CDR2 SYGVKD. The CDR3 loop is CAISESEGAVTEAFF. The CDR3 nucleotides are TGTGCCATCAGTGAGTCGGAGGGGGCGGTCACTGAAGCTTTCTTT.

Details on this clone: One junction end disagrees with the germline gene, perhaps due to a read error. The J gene is TRBJ1-1, the V gene TRBV7-7; D gene uncertain. This CDR3 has 13 residues. CDR1 and CDR2 (germline): SSHAT, FNYEAQ (reference sequence). In nucleotides, the CDR3 is TGTGCTAGCAGCTTAGGAGAGGGCACTGAAGCTTTCTTT. Residues: CASSLGEGTEAFF.

V is TRBV5-1 and J is TRBJ2-7; TRBD1 matches at 10 bases. The CDR3 consists of 15 residues. The germline CDR1 and CDR2 sequences are SGHRS and YFSETQ. V gave up 3 bases and J gave up 3 bases; unmatched junction bases: 6. The CDR3 reads CASSSSGTGDYEQYF. The DNA for the CDR3 is TGCGCCAGCAGCTCCTCCGGGACAGGGGACTACGAGCAGTACTTC.

V gene TRBV5-6 combines with J gene TRBJ2-7; no reliable D call. From germline, CDR1 is SGHDT and CDR2 YYEEEE. The CDR3 length is 13 residues. V gave up 3 bases and J gave up 2 bases, with 9 bases separating them. The DNA of the CDR3 is TGTGCCAGCAGCTGGTTAGCCACCTACGAGCAGTACTTC. It is translated as CASSWLATYEQYF.

The genes are TRBV7-9 and TRBJ1-4; D is unclear. The CDR3 totals 15 residues. Germline V CDR1 and CDR2: SEHNR, FQNEAQ (reference sequence). The V and J ends lost 5 bases and 0 bases respectively, with 10 bases between them. CDR3 residues: CASSLGVATNEKLFF. In DNA, the CDR3 is TGTGCCAGCAGCCTCGGGGTTGCAACTAATGAAAAACTGTTTTTT. Using reference TRBV7-9 and TRBJ1-4 for the parts outside the CDR3, the full variable domain is DTGVSQNPRHKITKRGQNVTFRCDPISEHNRLYWYRQTLGQGPEFLTYFQNEAQLEKSRLLSDRFSAERPKGSFSTLEIQRTEQGDSAMYLCASSLGVATNEKLFFGSGTQLSVL.

CDR3 DNA sequence: TGTGCCAGCAGCTTGGGGGACGACGGAGAGCCTGAAGCTTTCTTT. Translating it yields CASSLGDDGEPEAFF. This chain links TRBV5-4 with TRBJ1-1; tentatively, D is TRBD1 (5 bases). V was shortened by 0 bases and J by 6 bases, with 15 bases between the two germline ends. The CDR3 extends over 15 amino acids. CDR1 is SGHNT, CDR2 YYREEE, per germline (reference sequence).

This chain uses TRBV2 with TRBJ1-2; D is possibly TRBD1 (5 bases). V gave up 2 bases and J gave up 0 bases, with 13 bases separating them. This CDR3 is 16 amino acids long. Germline lookup yields CDR1 SNHLY and CDR2 FYNNEI. CDR3 bases: TGTGCCAGCAGTGAAACCGACAGCGGAGCTAACTATGGCTACACCTTC. It is translated as CASSETDSGANYGYTF.